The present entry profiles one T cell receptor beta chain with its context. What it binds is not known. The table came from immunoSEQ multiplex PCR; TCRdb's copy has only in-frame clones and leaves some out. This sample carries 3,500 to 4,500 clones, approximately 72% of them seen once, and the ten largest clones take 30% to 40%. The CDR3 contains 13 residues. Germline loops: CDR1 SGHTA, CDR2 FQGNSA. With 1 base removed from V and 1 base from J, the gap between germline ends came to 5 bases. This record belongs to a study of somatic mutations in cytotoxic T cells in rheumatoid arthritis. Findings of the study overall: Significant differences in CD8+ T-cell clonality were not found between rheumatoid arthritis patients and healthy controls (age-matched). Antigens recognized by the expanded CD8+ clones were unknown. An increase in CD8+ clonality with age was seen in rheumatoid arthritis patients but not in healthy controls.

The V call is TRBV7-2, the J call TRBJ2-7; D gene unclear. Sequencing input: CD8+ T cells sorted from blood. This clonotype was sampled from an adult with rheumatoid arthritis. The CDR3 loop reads CASSLGLSYEQYF. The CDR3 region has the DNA TGTGCCAGCAGCTTAGGCCTATCCTACGAGCAGTACTTC.